A single sample gave rise to the 15 T cell receptor beta chains below, sequenced in a study of beta chain features in type 1 diabetes. Notes on the study in general: Moderate but significant shortening of TCRB CDR3s was recorded in all four CD4+ subsets from Type 1 diabetes patients.

No cognate antigen is known for these TCRs. All of the isolated RNA was reverse transcribed, so expressed TCRB transcripts were sequenced. The repertoire was sequenced with immunoSEQ multiplex PCR; TCRdb's copy has only in-frame clones and lacks some. The sample lists a few hundred thousand clones; roughly 22% were seen once. Sequencing was performed on naive CD4+ T cells from blood. These TCRs come from a woman aged 40 to 50 with type 1 diabetes.

This clone was seen only a few times. This chain joins TRBV6-6 and TRBJ2-6, with D possibly TRBD1 on 6 matching bases. The CDR3 contains 15 residues. The germline CDR1 and CDR2 sequences are MNHNY and SVGAGI (reference sequence). Trimming pared 8 bases from V and 4 bases from J, leaving 15 bases between. CDR3 region: CASGPSGVGANVLTF. DNA for the CDR3: TGTGCCAGCGGACCTTCAGGGGTCGGGGCCAACGTCCTGACTTTC.

The chain combines TRBV15 with TRBJ2-1, with TRBD2 identical over 15 bases. CDR1 is LNHNV and CDR2 is YYDKDF in the germline V gene (reference sequence). This CDR3 region has 18 residues. After removal of 0 bases from V and 9 bases from J, the junction contained 9 bases not matched to a gene. The CDR3 sequence: CATSRDLGLAGGQGEQFF. The CDR3 DNA is TGTGCCACCAGCAGAGATCTCGGACTAGCGGGGGGGCAGGGTGAGCAGTTCTTC.

This clone occurred a few times. The V and J genes are TRBV18 and TRBJ1-2; the match to TRBD1 covers 7 bases. This CDR3 comprises 13 residues. Germline CDR1 KGHSH, CDR2 LQKENI. Trimming at V came to 3 bases and at J to 5 bases, leaving 3 bases not matched to a gene. The CDR3 is CASSPGTEYGYTF. CDR3 nucleotide sequence: TGTGCCAGCTCACCCGGGACAGAGTATGGCTACACCTTC.

In this sample, this clone turned up a few times. The J gene is TRBJ1-1, the V gene TRBV5-4; 8 bases match TRBD1. Germline assignment: CDR1 SGHNT and CDR2 YYREEE (reference sequence). V was pared by 0 bases and J by 5 bases, with 6 bases of the junction left unmatched. This CDR3 is 15 amino acids long. Written as DNA, the CDR3 is TGTGCCAGCAGCTTGGGACAGGGGATTAAGACTGAAGCTTTCTTT. Translated, it gives CASSLGQGIKTEAFF.

The table lists this clone with a few counts. This CDR3 reads CASRWEGDQPQHF. In DNA form, the CDR3 reads TGTGCCAGCAGATGGGAAGGGGATCAGCCCCAGCATTTT. The V and J genes are TRBV2 and TRBJ1-5, with D perhaps TRBD1 (5 bases). The CDR3 extends over 13 amino acids. Trimming shortened V by 6 bases and J by 5 bases, and 11 bases separated the two germline ends. Germline V CDR1 and CDR2: SNHLY, FYNNEI.

The CDR3 DNA reads TGTGCCTGGAGTGTAAGTGGGCACCTCCCCGACGAGCAGTACTTC. Its protein product is CAWSVSGHLPDEQYF. V is TRBV30 and J is TRBJ2-7; D gene uncertain. Germline CDR1 reads GTSNPN; CDR2 reads SVGIG (reference sequence). The CDR3 is 15 residues long. The V end lost 0 bases, the J end lost 5 bases, and 17 bases lay between the germline ends.

The chain joins TRBV5-1 to TRBJ2-7; D gene ambiguous. V lost 4 bases to trimming and J lost 7 bases, with 12 bases between them. Germline CDR1 is SGHRS and CDR2 is YFSETQ. This CDR3 spans 12 amino acids. The CDR3 loop is CASSPPGVEQYF. The CDR3 DNA reads as TGCGCCAGCAGCCCCCCCGGAGTGGAGCAGTACTTC.

The chain recombines TRBV29-1 with TRBJ1-1; D perhaps matches TRBD1 (5 bases). CDR1 and CDR2 from the germline V gene are SQVTM and ANQGSEA. V was pared by 1 base and J by 2 bases, with 11 bases between. CDR3 length: 14 residues. CDR3 nucleotides: TGCAGCGTTGAAGTTAGGGGAACAAACACTGAAGCTTTCTTT. This encodes CSVEVRGTNTEAFF. Using reference TRBV29-1 and TRBJ1-1 for the parts outside the CDR3, the full variable domain is SAVISQKPSRDICQRGTSLTIQCQVDSQVTMMFWYRQQPGQSLTLIATANQGSEATYESGFVIDKFPISRPNLTFSTLTVSNMSPEDSSIYLCSVEVRGTNTEAFFGQGTRLTVV.

The rearrangement links TRBV19 to TRBJ1-2; 10 nucleotides align to TRBD1. Germline V lookup: CDR1 LNHDA, CDR2 SQIVND (reference sequence). The CDR3 loop spans 13 amino acids. J was trimmed by 4 bases and V by 6 bases; bases with no gene match: 2. The CDR3 DNA is TGTGCCAGTAGGACAGGGGGCACCTATGGCTACACCTTC. Its protein product is CASRTGGTYGYTF. Together with reference TRBV19 and TRBJ1-2, the CDR3 gives the full variable domain: DGGITQSPKYLFRKEGQNVTLSCEQNLNHDAMYWYRQDPGQGLRLIYYSQIVNDFQKGDIAEGYSVSREKKESFPLTVTSAQKNPTAFYLCASRTGGTYGYTFGSGTRLTVV.

J is TRBJ2-7 and V is TRBV5-6; TRBD2 might be the D (5 bases). Trimming left V 4 bases short and J 2 bases short, with 13 bases between. CDR1 and CDR2 from the germline V gene are SGHDT and YYEEEE. The CDR3 runs to 14 residues. This chain's CDR3 is CASSPPTRAYEQYF. The CDR3 bases are TGTGCCAGCAGCCCACCAACGCGGGCCTACGAGCAGTACTTC.

This clone occurred a few times. The chain combines TRBV25-1 with TRBJ1-1, with 7 nucleotides matching TRBD1. CDR3 length equals 14 residues. V shed 4 bases and J 4 bases; nucleotides not matched to a gene: 6. Germline assignment: CDR1 MGHDK and CDR2 SYGVNS. The DNA of the CDR3 is TGTGCCAGCAGTGGTGGGACAGAGAGCACTGAAGCTTTCTTT. Protein sequence: CASSGGTESTEAFF.

There are a few counts of this clone. The chain has TRBV11-3 and TRBJ2-1, with D perhaps matching TRBD1 (5 bases). V dropped 3 bases and J dropped 6 bases, with 12 bases sitting between them. This CDR3 comprises 14 residues. The V gene's germline CDR1 is SGHNT and CDR2 YENEEA. CDR3 sequence reads: CASSLGLGINEQFF. Here the CDR3 DNA reads TGTGCCAGCAGCTTGGGGCTGGGGATCAATGAGCAGTTCTTC.

This clone came up a few times. This chain uses TRBV5-1 with TRBJ1-6; 7 bases fit TRBD1. Losses at the gene ends were 4 bases for V and 5 bases for J; bases not matched to a gene: 6. CDR3 length: 15 amino acids. CDR1 and CDR2 (germline): SGHRS, YFSETQ. CDR3 nucleotides: TGCGCCAGCAGCCGCGGGACAGCCGATAATTCACCCCTCCACTTT. It translates to CASSRGTADNSPLHF.

This clone was recorded a few times. The chain has TRBV29-1 and TRBJ1-1; TRBD1 is a possible D gene (6 bases). Germline V gene sequence: CDR1 SQVTM, CDR2 ANQGSEA. CDR3 length: 13 residues. Trimming took off 8 bases at V and 6 bases at J, with 19 bases between the two ends. CDR3 sequence reads: CSTAGTRAAEAFF. The CDR3 nucleotides are TGCAGCACCGCCGGGACAAGGGCCGCTGAAGCTTTCTTT.

This clone was detected only a few times. This sequence joins TRBV30 and TRBJ1-5, with 8 bases lining up with TRBD1. In germline, CDR1 is GTSNPN, CDR2 SVGIG (reference sequence). This CDR3 contains 15 residues. The trim removed 4 bases at V and 4 bases at J, leaving 9 bases unmatched. The CDR3 region has the DNA TGTGCCTGGACGCTTGGGGACAGGCTGAATCAGCCCCAGCATTTT. Translated: CAWTLGDRLNQPQHF. The full variable domain, rest sourced from reference TRBV30 and TRBJ1-5, is SQTIHQWPATLVQPVGSPLSLECTVEGTSNPNLYWYRQAAGRGLQLLFYSVGIGQISSEVPQNLSASRPQDRQFILSSKKLLLSDSGFYLCAWTLGDRLNQPQHFGDGTRLSIL.